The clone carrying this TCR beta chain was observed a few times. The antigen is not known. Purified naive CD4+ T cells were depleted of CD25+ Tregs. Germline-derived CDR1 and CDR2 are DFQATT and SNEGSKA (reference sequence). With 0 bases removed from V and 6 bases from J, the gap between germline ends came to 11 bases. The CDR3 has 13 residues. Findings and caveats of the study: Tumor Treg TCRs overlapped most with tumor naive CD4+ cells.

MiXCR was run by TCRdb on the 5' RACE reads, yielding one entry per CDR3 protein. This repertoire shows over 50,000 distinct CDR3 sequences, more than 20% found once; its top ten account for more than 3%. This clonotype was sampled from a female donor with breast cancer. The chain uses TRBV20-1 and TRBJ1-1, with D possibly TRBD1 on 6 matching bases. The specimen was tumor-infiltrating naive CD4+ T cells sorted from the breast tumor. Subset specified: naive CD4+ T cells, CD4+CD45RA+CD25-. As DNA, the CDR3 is TGCAGTGCTAGAGATCTCCGACAGGCTGAAGCTTTCTTT. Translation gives CSARDLRQAEAFF.